This T cell receptor (beta chain) was obtained from a study of control samples from healthy donors and cancer patients. V was pared by 5 bases and J by 5 bases, with 13 bases between. Looked up from germline, CDR1 is MNHEY and CDR2 is SVGAGI. The CDR3 covers 13 residues. Sequencing was performed with immunoSEQ multiplex PCR; in TCRdb, only in-frame clones are kept and a portion is missing. The sample has approximately 190,000 clones, 91% seen once. The chain is built from TRBV6-5 and TRBJ2-7; possibly TRBD1 for D (6 bases). This TCR was sampled from a man younger than 40 in good health. The sample comprised blood. CDR3 nucleotide sequence: TGTGCCAGCAGTACAGAACAGGGAAACGAGCAGTACTTC. Protein: CASSTEQGNEQYF.